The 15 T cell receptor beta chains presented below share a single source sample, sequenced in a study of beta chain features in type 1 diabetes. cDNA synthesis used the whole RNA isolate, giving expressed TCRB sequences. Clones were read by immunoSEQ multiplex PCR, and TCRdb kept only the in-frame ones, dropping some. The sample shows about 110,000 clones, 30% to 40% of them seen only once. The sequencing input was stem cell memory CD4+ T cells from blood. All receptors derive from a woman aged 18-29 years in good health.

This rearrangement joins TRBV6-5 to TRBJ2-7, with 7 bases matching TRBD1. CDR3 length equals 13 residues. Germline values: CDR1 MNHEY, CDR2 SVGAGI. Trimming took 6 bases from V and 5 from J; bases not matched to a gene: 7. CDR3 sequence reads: CASRHGQVNEQYF. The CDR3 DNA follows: TGTGCCAGCAGGCACGGACAGGTAAACGAGCAGTACTTC.

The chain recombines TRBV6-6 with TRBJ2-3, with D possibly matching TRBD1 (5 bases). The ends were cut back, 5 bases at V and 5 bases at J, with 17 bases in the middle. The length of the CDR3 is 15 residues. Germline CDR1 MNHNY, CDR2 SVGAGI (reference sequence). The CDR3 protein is CASSPSRVFLDTQYF. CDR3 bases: TGTGCCAGCAGTCCGAGCAGGGTTTTCTTAGATACGCAGTATTTT.

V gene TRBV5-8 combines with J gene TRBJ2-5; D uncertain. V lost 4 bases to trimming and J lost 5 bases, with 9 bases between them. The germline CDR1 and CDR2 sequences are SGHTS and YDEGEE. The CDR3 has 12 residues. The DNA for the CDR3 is TGTGCCAGCAGCCCGAGCTGGGAGACCCAGTACTTC. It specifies CASSPSWETQYF.

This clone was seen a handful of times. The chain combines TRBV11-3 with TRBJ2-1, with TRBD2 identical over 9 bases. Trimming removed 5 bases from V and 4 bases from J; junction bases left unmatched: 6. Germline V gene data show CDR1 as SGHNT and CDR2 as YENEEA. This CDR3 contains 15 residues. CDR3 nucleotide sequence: TGTGCCAGCAGCACCGCGACTAGCGGATACAATGAGCAGTTCTTC. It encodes CASSTATSGYNEQFF. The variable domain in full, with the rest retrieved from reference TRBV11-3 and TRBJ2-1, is EAGVVQSPRYKIIEKKQPVAFWCNPISGHNTLYWYLQNLGQGPELLIRYENEEAVDDSQLPKDRFSAERLKGVDSTLKIQPAELGDSAVYLCASSTATSGYNEQFFGPGTRLTVL.

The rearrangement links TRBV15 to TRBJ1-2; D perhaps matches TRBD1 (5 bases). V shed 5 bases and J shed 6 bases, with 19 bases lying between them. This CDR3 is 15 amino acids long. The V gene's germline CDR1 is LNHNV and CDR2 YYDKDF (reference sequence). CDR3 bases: TGTGCCACCAGCTCAGTCTTTCTGGGGCGTAATGGCTACACCTTC. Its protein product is CATSSVFLGRNGYTF.

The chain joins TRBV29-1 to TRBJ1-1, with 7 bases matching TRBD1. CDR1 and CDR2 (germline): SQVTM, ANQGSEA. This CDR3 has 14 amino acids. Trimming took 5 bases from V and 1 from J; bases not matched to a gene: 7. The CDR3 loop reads CSVIRQGPNTEAFF. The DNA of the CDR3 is TGCAGCGTTATTCGACAGGGACCGAACACTGAAGCTTTCTTT.

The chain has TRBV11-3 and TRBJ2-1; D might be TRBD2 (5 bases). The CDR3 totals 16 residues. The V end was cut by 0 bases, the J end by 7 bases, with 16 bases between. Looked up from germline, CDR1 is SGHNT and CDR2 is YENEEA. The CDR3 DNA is TGTGCCAGCAGCTTAGACTTGGCTAGCCGAAGTAATGAGCAGTTCTTC. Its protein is CASSLDLASRSNEQFF.

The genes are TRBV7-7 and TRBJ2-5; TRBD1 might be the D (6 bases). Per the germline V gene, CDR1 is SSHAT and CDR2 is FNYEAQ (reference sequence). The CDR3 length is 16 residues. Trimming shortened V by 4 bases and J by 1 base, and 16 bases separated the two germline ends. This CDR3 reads CASSSQGGLLQETQYF. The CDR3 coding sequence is TGTGCCAGCAGCTCACAAGGGGGTCTTCTCCAAGAGACCCAGTACTTC.

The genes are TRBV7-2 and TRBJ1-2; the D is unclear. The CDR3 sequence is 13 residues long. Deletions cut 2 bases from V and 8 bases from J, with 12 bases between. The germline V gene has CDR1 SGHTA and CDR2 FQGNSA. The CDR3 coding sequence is TGTGCCAGCAGCTTAAGCCGGGAGATAGGCTACACCTTC. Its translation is CASSLSREIGYTF. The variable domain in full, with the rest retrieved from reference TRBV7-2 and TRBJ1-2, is GAGVSQSPSNKVTEKGKDVELRCDPISGHTALYWYRQSLGQGLEFLIYFQGNSAPDKSGLPSDRFSAERTGGSVSTLTIQRTQQEDSAVYLCASSLSREIGYTFGSGTRLTVV.

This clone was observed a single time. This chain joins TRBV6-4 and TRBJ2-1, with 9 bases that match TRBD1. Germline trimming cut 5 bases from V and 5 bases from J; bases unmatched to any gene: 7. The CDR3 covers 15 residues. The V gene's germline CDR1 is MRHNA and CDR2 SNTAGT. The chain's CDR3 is CASSKRTGANNEQFF. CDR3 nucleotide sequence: TGTGCCAGCAGTAAACGGACAGGGGCCAACAATGAGCAGTTCTTC.

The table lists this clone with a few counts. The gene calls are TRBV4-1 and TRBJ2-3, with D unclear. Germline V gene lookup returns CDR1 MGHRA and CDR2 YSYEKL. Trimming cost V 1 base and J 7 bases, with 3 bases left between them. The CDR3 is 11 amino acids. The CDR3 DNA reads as TGCGCCAGCAGCCAAGCCAATACGCAGTATTTT. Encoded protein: CASSQANTQYF.

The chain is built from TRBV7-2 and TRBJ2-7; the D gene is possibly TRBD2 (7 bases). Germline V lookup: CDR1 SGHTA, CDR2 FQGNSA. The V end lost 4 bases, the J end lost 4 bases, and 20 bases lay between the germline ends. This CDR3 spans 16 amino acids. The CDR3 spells CASSSLGGAGMYEQYF. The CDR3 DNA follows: TGTGCCAGCAGCTCGCTGGGGGGGGCCGGAATGTACGAGCAGTACTTC.

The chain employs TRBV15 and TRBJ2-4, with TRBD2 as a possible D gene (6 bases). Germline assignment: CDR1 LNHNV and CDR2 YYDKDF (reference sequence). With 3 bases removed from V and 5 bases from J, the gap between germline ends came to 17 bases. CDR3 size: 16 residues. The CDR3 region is CATSSIRTTGENIQYF. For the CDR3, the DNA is TGTGCCACCAGCAGTATCAGAACGACGGGAGAAAACATTCAGTACTTC.

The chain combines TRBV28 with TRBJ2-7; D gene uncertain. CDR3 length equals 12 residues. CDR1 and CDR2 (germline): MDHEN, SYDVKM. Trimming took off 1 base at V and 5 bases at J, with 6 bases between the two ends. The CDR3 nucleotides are TGTGCCAGCAGTTTATCCCTAGACGAGCAGTACTTC. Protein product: CASSLSLDEQYF. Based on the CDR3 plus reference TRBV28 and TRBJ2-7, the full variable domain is DVKVTQSSRYLVKRTGEKVFLECVQDMDHENMFWYRQDPGLGLRLIYFSYDVKMKEKGDIPEGYSVSREKKERFSLILESASTNQTSMYLCASSLSLDEQYFGPGTRLTVT.

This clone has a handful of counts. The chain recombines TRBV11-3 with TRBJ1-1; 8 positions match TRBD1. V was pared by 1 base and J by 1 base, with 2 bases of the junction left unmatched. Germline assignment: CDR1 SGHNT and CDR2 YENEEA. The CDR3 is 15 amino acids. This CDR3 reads CASSLGTGRNTEAFF. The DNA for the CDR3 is TGTGCCAGCAGCTTAGGGACAGGGAGGAACACTGAAGCTTTCTTT.